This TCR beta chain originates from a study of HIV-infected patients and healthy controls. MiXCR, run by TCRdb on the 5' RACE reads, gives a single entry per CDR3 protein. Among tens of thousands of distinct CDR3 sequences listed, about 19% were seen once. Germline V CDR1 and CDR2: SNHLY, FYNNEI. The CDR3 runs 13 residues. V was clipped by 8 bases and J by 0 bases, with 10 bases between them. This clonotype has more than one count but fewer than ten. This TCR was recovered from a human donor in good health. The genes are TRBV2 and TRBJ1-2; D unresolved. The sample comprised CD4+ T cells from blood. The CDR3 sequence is CASLAGANYGYTF. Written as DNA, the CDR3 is TGTGCCAGCCTGGCAGGCGCTAACTATGGCTACACCTTC.